A single sample is the source of the 20 T cell receptor beta chains below, sequenced in a study of blood T cell repertoires in COVID-19. This table comes from immunoSEQ multiplex PCR, and its TCRdb copy is limited to in-frame clones, with some not included. The sample records over 90,000 clones, about 85% being singletons. Specimen: peripheral blood. The receptors stem from a man at least 80 years old with active or convalescent COVID-19.

The gene calls are TRBV2 and TRBJ1-2, with 8 positions matching TRBD1. V lost 5 bases to trimming and J lost 7 bases; unmatched junction nucleotides: 12. The V gene's germline CDR1 is SNHLY and CDR2 FYNNEI. This CDR3 spans 15 amino acids. The CDR3 DNA reads TGTGCCAGCAGTCAACGACAGGGGAGTTCTGCTGGCTACACCTTC. Its protein product is CASSQRQGSSAGYTF.

The V call is TRBV18, the J call TRBJ2-2, with D possibly being TRBD1 (6 bases). V was clipped by 1 base and J by 1 base, with 7 bases between them. The CDR3 is 15 residues long. Germline V gene sequence: CDR1 KGHSH, CDR2 LQKENI. CDR3 DNA sequence: TGTGCCAGCTCACCACAAGGGGGGAACACCGGGGAGCTGTTTTTT. It specifies CASSPQGGNTGELFF. Based on the CDR3 plus reference TRBV18 and TRBJ2-2, the full variable domain is NAGVMQNPRHLVRRRGQEARLRCSPMKGHSHVYWYRQLPEEGLKFMVYLQKENIIDESGMPKERFSAEFPKEGPSILRIQQVVRGDSAAYFCASSPQGGNTGELFFGEGSRLTVL.

The rearrangement links TRBV19 to TRBJ2-2; D unresolved. The CDR3 is 14 amino acids. Trimming took 4 bases from V and 6 from J, leaving 12 bases between them. CDR1 and CDR2 (germline): LNHDA, SQIVND (reference sequence). This chain's CDR3 is CASSKTGLAGELFF. For the CDR3, the DNA is TGTGCCAGTAGTAAGACCGGGTTGGCCGGGGAGCTGTTTTTT. Combining the CDR3 with reference TRBV19 and TRBJ2-2 gives the whole variable domain DGGITQSPKYLFRKEGQNVTLSCEQNLNHDAMYWYRQDPGQGLRLIYYSQIVNDFQKGDIAEGYSVSREKKESFPLTVTSAQKNPTAFYLCASSKTGLAGELFFGEGSRLTVL.

The chain joins TRBV29-1 to TRBJ2-1; maybe TRBD2 (5 bases). V lost 6 bases and J 9 bases, leaving 18 bases between the germline ends. Germline loops: CDR1 SQVTM, CDR2 ANQGSEA. The CDR3 totals 13 residues. The DNA for the CDR3 is TGCAGCGTCCGCCCTACTAGTGGTGGTGAGCAGTTCTTC. Its translation: CSVRPTSGGEQFF.

The chain joins TRBV5-4 to TRBJ2-5, with TRBD2 matching over 8 bases. CDR1 SGHNT and CDR2 YYREEE come from the germline V gene (reference sequence). V was clipped by 4 bases and J by 7 bases; unmatched bases: 6. The CDR3 sequence is 13 residues long. CDR3 DNA sequence: TGTGCCAGCAGCCTCCGGGAGGGAGGGACCCAGTACTTC. This gives the protein CASSLREGGTQYF.

The V gene is TRBV7-2, the J gene TRBJ2-7, with D possibly TRBD2 on 7 matching bases. Between the trimmed V and J ends, which lost 6 bases and 0 bases, there was a span of 15 bases. Germline V gene data show CDR1 as SGHTA and CDR2 as FQGNSA. The CDR3 extends over 15 amino acids. CDR3 DNA sequence: TGTGCCAGCAGGCCGGGGGGCCTAAGCTCCTACGAGCAGTACTTC. It is translated as CASRPGGLSSYEQYF.

The chain has TRBV11-2 and TRBJ2-7; 7 bases fit TRBD1. The CDR3 contains 14 residues. CDR1 and CDR2 from the germline V gene are SGHAT and FQNNGV. The trim removed 3 bases at V and 0 bases at J, leaving 2 bases unmatched. The chain's CDR3 is CASSLDRTSYEQYF. The CDR3 coding sequence is TGTGCCAGCAGCTTGGACAGGACCTCCTACGAGCAGTACTTC. Full variable domain (rest looked up from reference TRBV11-2 and TRBJ2-7): EAGVAQSPRYKIIEKRQSVAFWCNPISGHATLYWYQQILGQGPKLLIQFQNNGVVDDSQLPKDRFSAERLKGVDSTLKIQPAKLEDSAVYLCASSLDRTSYEQYFGPGTRLTVT.

In its sample, this clone was seen once. The chain has TRBV27 and TRBJ2-3; D is possibly TRBD2 (7 bases). V was trimmed by 7 bases and J by 1 base, leaving 18 bases between them. The CDR3 covers 16 residues. CDR1 and CDR2 (germline): MNHEY, SMNVEV (reference sequence). CDR3 bases: TGTGCCAGCACCCCCTGGGGGGGCGGGGGCACAGATACGCAGTATTTT. Its translation: CASTPWGGGGTDTQYF.

This clone came up a few times. This chain uses TRBV19 with TRBJ1-1; TRBD1 is a possible D gene (5 bases). From germline, CDR1 is LNHDA and CDR2 SQIVND (reference sequence). The CDR3 is 14 amino acids. With 3 bases removed from V and 2 bases from J, the gap between germline ends came to 10 bases. The CDR3 loop is CASSIRAFNTEAFF. The CDR3 DNA is TGTGCCAGTAGTATCAGGGCCTTCAACACTGAAGCTTTCTTT.

The chain has TRBV3-1 (or the pseudogene TRBV3-2) and TRBJ2-5, with TRBD2 identical over 7 bases. The ends lost 4 bases at V and 1 base at J; junction bases unmatched: 6. CDR3 length: 15 residues. In germline, CDR1 is LGHDT, CDR2 YNNKEL (reference sequence). DNA of the CDR3: TGTGCCAGCAGCCTTGGGAGGGGATCCCAAGAGACCCAGTACTTC. Translating gives CASSLGRGSQETQYF.

This chain connects TRBV7-9 to TRBJ2-3, with 9 bases identical to TRBD2. The length of the CDR3 is 14 residues. Germline V gene data show CDR1 as SEHNR and CDR2 as FQNEAQ (reference sequence). V lost 8 bases to trimming and J lost 2 bases; unmatched junction nucleotides: 5. The CDR3 spells CASSRGGDTDTQYF. The DNA of the CDR3 is TGTGCCAGCTCCCGCGGGGGGGACACAGATACGCAGTATTTT.

The V and J genes are TRBV9 and TRBJ2-7; 7 bases map to TRBD2. Germline CDR1 and CDR2: SGDLS and YYNGEE. The CDR3 totals 14 residues. Trimming removed 7 bases from V and 2 bases from J; junction bases left unmatched: 9. The DNA of the CDR3 is TGTGCCAGCGGAGCGGGACCCCGAACCTACGAGCAGTACTTC. Translated, it gives CASGAGPRTYEQYF.

The rearrangement links TRBV7-2 to TRBJ1-2, with 8 bases that match TRBD1. The V gene end was trimmed by 6 bases and the J gene end by 4 bases; junction bases not matched to a gene: 10. Germline V gene sequence: CDR1 SGHTA, CDR2 FQGNSA. This CDR3 has 15 residues. The CDR3 spells CASSPTGQALYGYTF. The CDR3 DNA is TGTGCCAGCAGTCCGACGGGACAGGCCCTCTATGGCTACACCTTC. Full variable domain (missing parts from reference TRBV7-2 and TRBJ1-2): GAGVSQSPSNKVTEKGKDVELRCDPISGHTALYWYRQSLGQGLEFLIYFQGNSAPDKSGLPSDRFSAERTGGSVSTLTIQRTQQEDSAVYLCASSPTGQALYGYTFGSGTRLTVV.

The table lists this clone with a count of one. The chain employs TRBV12-5 and TRBJ1-2, with unresolved D. CDR1 LGHNT and CDR2 FRNRAP come from the germline V gene. The CDR3 length is 12 residues. The CDR3 here is CASSATNYGYTF. Written as DNA, the CDR3 is TGTGCATCCAGTGCAACAAACTATGGCTACACCTTC.

This clone is a singleton in its sample. The gene calls are TRBV5-6 and TRBJ1-2; perhaps TRBD1 as D (5 bases). Deletions cut 2 bases from V and 3 bases from J, with 11 bases between. The CDR3 length is 14 residues. Germline CDR1 SGHDT, CDR2 YYEEEE. The CDR3 bases are TGTGCCAGCAGCTTTTCGGGCAGGGACTATGGCTACACCTTC. The encoded protein is CASSFSGRDYGYTF.

This clone was detected a few times. A read error may account for a junction end that differs from germline. This chain links TRBV29-1 with TRBJ1-2; TRBD1 agrees at 7 bases. The length of the CDR3 is 13 residues. CDR1 is SQVTM and CDR2 is ANQGSEA in the germline V gene. The CDR3 region is CRVATGQNYGYTF. The CDR3 nucleotides read TGCAGGGTTGCCACGGGACAGAACTATGGCTACACCTTC.

V gene TRBV5-1 combines with J gene TRBJ2-7; a possible D gene is TRBD1 (5 bases). The CDR3 spans 14 residues. Trimming took off 1 base at V and 0 bases at J, with 8 bases between the two ends. Germline V lookup: CDR1 SGHRS, CDR2 YFSETQ. The CDR3 protein is CASSLTGDSYEQYF. In DNA, the CDR3 is TGCGCCAGCAGCTTGACAGGCGACTCCTACGAGCAGTACTTC.

The sample holds one count of this clone. The chain uses TRBV5-6 and TRBJ1-5, with D possibly matching TRBD1 (5 bases). The germline gives CDR1 SGHDT, CDR2 YYEEEE. Trimming took 4 bases from V and 4 from J, leaving 18 bases between them. This CDR3 has 16 residues. The CDR3 here is CASSTGGGTANQPQHF. Here the CDR3 DNA reads TGTGCCAGCAGCACGGGGGGTGGAACCGCGAATCAGCCCCAGCATTTT.

The CDR3, as DNA: TGTGCCAGCAGCCAAGTCCTGCCTAACACAGATACGCAGTATTTT. Its protein is CASSQVLPNTDTQYF. The chain combines TRBV3-1 (or the pseudogene TRBV3-2) with TRBJ2-3; D unclear. In germline, CDR1 is LGHDT, CDR2 YNNKEL (reference sequence). The CDR3 has 15 residues. V gave up 1 base and J gave up 2 bases, with 10 bases separating them.

The V call is TRBV9, the J call TRBJ2-7; tentatively, D is TRBD1 (6 bases). CDR1 is SGDLS, CDR2 YYNGEE, per germline. The CDR3 contains 13 residues. Trimming shortened V by 1 base and J by 6 bases, and 11 bases separated the two germline ends. CDR3 nucleotides: TGTGCCAGCAGCGTAACAGGGTTAGGCGAGCAGTACTTC. It translates to CASSVTGLGEQYF.